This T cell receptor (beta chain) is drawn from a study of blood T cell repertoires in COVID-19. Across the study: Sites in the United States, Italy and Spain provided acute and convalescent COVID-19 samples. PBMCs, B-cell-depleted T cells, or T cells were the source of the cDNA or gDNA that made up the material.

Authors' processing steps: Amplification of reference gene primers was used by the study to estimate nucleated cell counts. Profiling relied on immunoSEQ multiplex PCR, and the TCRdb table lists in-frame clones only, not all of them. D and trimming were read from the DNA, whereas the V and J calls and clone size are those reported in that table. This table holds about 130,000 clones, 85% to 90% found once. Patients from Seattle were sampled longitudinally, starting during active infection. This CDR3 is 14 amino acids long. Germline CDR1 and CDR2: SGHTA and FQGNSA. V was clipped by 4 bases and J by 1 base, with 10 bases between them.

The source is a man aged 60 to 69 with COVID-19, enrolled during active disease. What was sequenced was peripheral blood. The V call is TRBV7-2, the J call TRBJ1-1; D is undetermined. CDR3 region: CASSSGLGNTEAFF. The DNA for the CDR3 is TGTGCCAGCAGCTCTGGTCTCGGGAACACTGAAGCTTTCTTT.